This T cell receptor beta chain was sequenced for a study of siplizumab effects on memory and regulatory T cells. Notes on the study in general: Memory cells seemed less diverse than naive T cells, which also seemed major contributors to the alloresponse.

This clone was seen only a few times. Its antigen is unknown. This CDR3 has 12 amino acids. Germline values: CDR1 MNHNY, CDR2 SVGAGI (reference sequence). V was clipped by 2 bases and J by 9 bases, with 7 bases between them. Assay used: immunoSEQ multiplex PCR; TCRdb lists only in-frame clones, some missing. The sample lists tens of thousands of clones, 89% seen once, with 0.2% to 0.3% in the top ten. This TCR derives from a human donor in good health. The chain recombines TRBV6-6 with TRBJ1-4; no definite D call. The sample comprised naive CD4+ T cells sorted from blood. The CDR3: CASSYQDQKLFF. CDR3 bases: TGTGCCAGCAGTTACCAGGACCAAAAACTGTTTTTT.